This T cell receptor (beta chain) was recovered during a study of Ad26.COV2.S vaccination and SARS-CoV-2 variants. Turning to the study itself: Intramuscular Ad26.COV2.S doses were given once or twice, 56 days apart.

The treatment: around 19 received Ad26.COV2.S at low or high dose, single or two shots; roughly five received placebo; per-sample allocation not given. Day 63 after the first vaccine or placebo injection was the time point for sampling. Ad26.COV2.S expressed prefusion-stabilized spike from the original Wuhan strain. As concerns this clone: What it recognizes is unknown.

This CDR3 has 15 residues. Germline V gives CDR1 LGHNA, CDR2 YSLEER. V lost 2 bases, J lost 5 bases, and 5 bases stayed unmatched. The data were produced by immunoSEQ multiplex PCR, yet TCRdb's version contains in-frame clones alone and is incomplete. The sample has about 240,000 clones, 70% to 90% seen once; the top ten hold about 10%. Study findings and constraints: Possible underestimation of total T cell responses by the TCR breadth and depth analyses was noted. Once vaccination had occurred, spike-specific CD8+ and CD4+ T cell responses reportedly showed substantial breadth.

This clonotype was obtained from a person aged 18-65 years who received the Ad26.COV2.S COVID-19 vaccine or a placebo. This chain connects TRBV4-3 to TRBJ2-5; 10 bases are shared with TRBD1. This sample comprised peripheral blood, obtained in a trial of Ad26.COV2.S vaccine versus placebo. CDR3 loop: CASSQKGQGLETQYF. The CDR3 DNA follows: TGCGCCAGCAGCCAAAAGGGACAGGGGCTGGAGACCCAGTACTTC.